This T cell receptor (beta chain) was recorded in a study of T cell responses to AZD1222 COVID-19 vaccine. Sequenced by immunoSEQ multiplex PCR; TCRdb stores in-frame clones only, minus some. Of 150,000 to 200,000 clones in the sample, approximately 90% were seen once. This CDR3 is 14 amino acids long. V shed 4 bases, J shed 8 bases, and the junction held 5 bases outside the gene matches. CDR1 is MNHEY and CDR2 is SVGAGI in the germline V gene. A word on this clone: What it binds is not known.

Study-wide findings and caveats: It should be noted that donors were predominantly white British and more often female, and clonal diversity was possibly underestimated. Repertoire sampling was restricted to post-peak T cell response timepoints. A reported finding is that nearly half of spike-specific TCRs target unmutated variant regions.

The chain couples TRBV6-5 to TRBJ1-6; 7 bases fit TRBD1. This specimen consisted of peripheral blood, obtained 28 days after the second AZD1222 dose. This clonotype originated in an adult who received the AZD1222 COVID-19 vaccine. The CDR3 DNA reads as TGTGCCAGCAGTTCCCGGGACAGCTATTCACCCCTCCACTTT. Protein sequence: CASSSRDSYSPLHF.